Below, one T cell receptor beta chain is given with its context. As yet, its antigen is unknown. These data come from a study of T cells in Graves' hyperthyroidism and ophthalmopathy. Whole-study findings and limits: Ophthalmopathy was distinguished from stable hyperthyroidism by 13 V-J signatures.

Amplified regions were TCR beta CDR3 sequences from RNA transcripts. The TCR CDR3 was amplified in a first-round RT-PCR using the HTBI primer set. Via MiXCR, TCRdb re-called the multiplex PCR reads, giving one row per CDR3 protein. In the table there are more than 650,000 distinct CDR3 sequences, around 15% of which are singletons. Germline V gives CDR1 SNHLY, CDR2 FYNNEI. Trimming removed 6 bases from V and 6 bases from J; junction bases left unmatched: 7. This CDR3 is 14 amino acids long. Exclusion followed for patients with uncontrolled infection, other autoimmune disease, pregnancy or lactation. V usage is TRBV2 and J usage is TRBJ2-5, with 10 bases lining up with TRBD1. This receptor was taken from a woman between 18 and 29 years old with Graves' hyperthyroidism. Sequenced material: blood. In DNA form, the CDR3 reads TGTGCCAGCAGAACTGACAGGGGGCCCAAGACCCAGTACTTC. Translation gives CASRTDRGPKTQYF.